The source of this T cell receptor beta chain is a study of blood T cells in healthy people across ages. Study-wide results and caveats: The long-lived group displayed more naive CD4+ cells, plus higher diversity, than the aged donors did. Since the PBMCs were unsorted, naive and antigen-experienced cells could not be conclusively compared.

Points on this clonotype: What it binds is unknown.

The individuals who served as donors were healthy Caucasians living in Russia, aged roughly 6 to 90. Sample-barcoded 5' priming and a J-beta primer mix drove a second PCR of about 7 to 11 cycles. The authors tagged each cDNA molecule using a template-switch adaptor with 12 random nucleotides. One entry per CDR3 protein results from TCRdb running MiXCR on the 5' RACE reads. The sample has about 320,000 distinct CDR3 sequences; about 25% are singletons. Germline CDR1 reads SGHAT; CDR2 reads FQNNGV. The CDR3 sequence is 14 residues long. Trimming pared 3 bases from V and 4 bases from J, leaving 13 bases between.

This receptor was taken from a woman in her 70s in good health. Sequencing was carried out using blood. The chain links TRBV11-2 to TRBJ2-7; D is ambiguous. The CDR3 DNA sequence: TGTGCCAGCAGCTTGCGGCTATCAGCATACGAGCAGTACTTC. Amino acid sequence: CASSLRLSAYEQYF.